Listed below are T cell receptor beta chains from one sample, sequenced in a study of human T cells and chemical hapten exposure. TCRdb analysed the RACE reads with MiXCR anew, one entry per CDR3 protein. The table has 240,000 or so distinct CDR3 sequences, about 9% seen once. The specimen was whole blood, collected in connection with sensitization to the hapten diphenylcyclopropenone (DPC). All receptors come from a woman in her forties with alopecia areata. Some clones in this sample may be carry-over from other donors' samples. CDR3s include the opening cysteine and the closing phenylalanine or tryptophan. The D gene is left open where the match is weak. Clone size is not always given. Where it is, it says once, few, many or a class for expanded clones.

j_call | v_call | clone_size | d_call | cdr3_nt | cdr3_aa
TRBJ2-7 | TRBV20-1 | many | TRBD2 | TGCAGTGCTAGAGATCCCCTCCTGACTAGCGGGTTCTACGAGCAGTACTTC | CSARDPLLTSGFYEQYF
TRBJ2-5 | TRBV28 | many | - | TGTGCCAGCAGTCCAACTAGAATAGAGACCCAGTACTTC | CASSPTRIETQYF
TRBJ1-2 | TRBV5-1 | few | - | TGCGCCAGCAGCTTGGAAGACAGCAACTATGGCTACACCTTC | CASSLEDSNYGYTF
TRBJ2-7 | TRBV6-1 | few | - | - | CASYVGFGTQKEYF
TRBJ2-6 | TRBV5-1 | - | - | TGCGCCAGCGGAGCGGTCTCTGGGGCCAACGTCCTGACTTTC | CASGAVSGANVLTF
TRBJ1-2 | TRBV19 | few | TRBD1 | TGTGCCAGTACCAATGGACAGGCCTATGGCTACACCTTC | CASTNGQAYGYTF
TRBJ1-2 | TRBV6-6 | - | TRBD1 | TGTGCCAGCAGACCCGTTACAGGGGCCTATGGCTACACCTTC | CASRPVTGAYGYTF
TRBJ2-7 | TRBV6-2/TRBV6-3 | - | - | TGTGCCAGCAGTCAGAACACCTACGAGCAGTACTTC | CASSQNTYEQYF
TRBJ2-2 | TRBV3-1 | few | - | TGTGCCAGCAGTTATAAACAGGGTTTCGGGGAGCTGTTTTTT | CASSYKQGFGELFF
TRBJ1-6 | TRBV6-6 | - | - | TGTGCCAGCAGTTACGAAGGGAAATCACCCCTCCACTTT | CASSYEGKSPLHF
TRBJ2-5 | TRBV12-3/TRBV12-4 | - | TRBD2 | TGTGCCAGCCGCTCGGAGCGGGGCTCACAAGAGACCCAGTACTTC | CASRSERGSQETQYF
TRBJ1-5 | TRBV28 | - | TRBD1 | TGTGCCAGCAATATACAGGGGGCGAGTCAGCCCCAGCATTTT | CASNIQGASQPQHF
TRBJ2-5 | TRBV6-6 | - | - | TGTGCCAGCAGAACCGTAGAGACCCAGTACTTC | CASRTVETQYF
TRBJ2-7 | TRBV12-3/TRBV12-4 | - | TRBD1 | TGTGCCAGCAGTTTGCGGACAGGGGGCGAGCAGTACTTC | CASSLRTGGEQYF
TRBJ2-7 | TRBV25-1 | many | - | TGTGCCACCGAACCCCTTAGCGCTAGCTCCTACGAGCAGTACTTC | CATEPLSASSYEQYF
TRBJ2-3 | TRBV5-1 | - | - | TGCGCCAGCAGCTTTGGACAGCCAGGAGATACGCAGTATTTT | CASSFGQPGDTQYF
TRBJ1-1 | TRBV7-3 | - | - | TGTGCCAGCAGCCCTACTACGCAGACCGGCACTGAAGCTTTCTTT | CASSPTTQTGTEAFF
TRBJ1-2 | TRBV7-9 | few | - | TGTGCCAGCAGCTTAGCGCGACAGAGCTTC | CASSLARQSF
TRBJ1-2 | TRBV28 | - | - | TGTGCCAGCAGTTTAACTCTTTCCCGAGGGGCCTATGGCTACACCTTC | CASSLTLSRGAYGYTF
TRBJ2-1 | TRBV12-3/TRBV12-4 | once | TRBD2 | TGTGCCAGCCATAAGCCTGGCTATAGCGGGAGGGTAGAGCAGTTCTTC | CASHKPGYSGRVEQFF
TRBJ2-5 | TRBV6-5 | - | - | TGTGCCAGCAGTCATCCGACCGTAGAGACCCAGTACTTC | CASSHPTVETQYF
TRBJ2-3 | TRBV27 | - | TRBD2 | TGTGCCAGCAGTTCCCTCGGACTAGCGGGACCCTCGAGTAGCACAGATACGCAGTATTTT | CASSSLGLAGPSSSTDTQYF
TRBJ2-3 | TRBV10-3 | - | - | TGTGCCACCGAGCTAGGTGGTCGGAACACAGATACGCAGTATTTT | CATELGGRNTDTQYF
TRBJ1-6 | TRBV12-3/TRBV12-4 | few | - | TGTGCCAGCAGCTCCCAAGGCCTAAATAATTCACCCCTCCACTTT | CASSSQGLNNSPLHF